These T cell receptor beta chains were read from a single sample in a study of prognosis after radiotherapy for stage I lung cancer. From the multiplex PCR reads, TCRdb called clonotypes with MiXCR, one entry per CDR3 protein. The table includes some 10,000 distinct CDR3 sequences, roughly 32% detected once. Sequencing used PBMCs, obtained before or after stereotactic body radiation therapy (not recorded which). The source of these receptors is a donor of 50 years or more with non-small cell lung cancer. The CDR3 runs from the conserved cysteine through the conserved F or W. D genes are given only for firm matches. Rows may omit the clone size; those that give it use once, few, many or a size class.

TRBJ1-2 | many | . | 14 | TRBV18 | TGTGCCAGCTCCTGGGGGGACCCCCAGTATGGCTACACCTTC | CASSWGDPQYGYTF
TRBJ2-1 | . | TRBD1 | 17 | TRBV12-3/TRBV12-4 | TGTGCCATTAACTACCCGACCGGGACAGGGGTAAGAAATGAGCAGTTCTTC | CAINYPTGTGVRNEQFF
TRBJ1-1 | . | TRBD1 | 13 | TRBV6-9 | TGTGCCAGCAGTTACCGGACAGGGTTTGAAGATTCCTTT | CASSYRTGFEDSF
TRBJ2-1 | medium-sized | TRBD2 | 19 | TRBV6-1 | TGTGCCAGCAGTGAATGGGCTAGACTAGCGGGAGACATCTACAATGAGCAGTTCTTC | CASSEWARLAGDIYNEQFF
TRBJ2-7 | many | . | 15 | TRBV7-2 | TGTGCCAGCAGCCAAGAGGTGGGATCCATCTACGAGCAGTACTTC | CASSQEVGSIYEQYF
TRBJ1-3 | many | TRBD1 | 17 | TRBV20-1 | TGCAGTGCCTACCCCGATCGAGGGGGCGTCTATGGAAACACCATATATTTT | CSAYPDRGGVYGNTIYF
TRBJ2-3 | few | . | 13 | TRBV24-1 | TGTGCCACCTCGAGACAGGGCACAGATACGCAGTATTTT | CATSRQGTDTQYF
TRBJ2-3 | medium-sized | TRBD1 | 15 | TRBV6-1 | TGTGCCAGCAGTCAAGACAGGGATTCGACAGATACGCAGTATTTT | CASSQDRDSTDTQYF
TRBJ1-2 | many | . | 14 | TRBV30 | TGTGCCTGGAGTGTATTGGCGGCAGACTATGGCTACACCTTC | CAWSVLAADYGYTF
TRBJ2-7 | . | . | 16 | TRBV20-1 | TGCAGTGCTAGAGTGGTGAGGGGGACCTGGTCCTACGAGCAGTACTTC | CSARVVRGTWSYEQYF
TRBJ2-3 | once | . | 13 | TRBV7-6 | TGTGCCAGCAGCCTTTCTCCCGCATATACGCAGTATTTT | CASSLSPAYTQYF
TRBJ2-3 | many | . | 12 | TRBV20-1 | TGCAGTGCTAGACCTGGGGGGGATACGCAGTATTTT | CSARPGGDTQYF
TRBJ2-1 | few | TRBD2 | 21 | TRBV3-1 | TGTGCCAGCAGCCAAGGGGTTTCTGTGCGGGGGGGCCATTACTCCTACAATGAGCAGTTCTTC | CASSQGVSVRGGHYSYNEQFF
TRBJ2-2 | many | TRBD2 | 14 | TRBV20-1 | TGCAGTGCTAGAAATAGCGGGGGACCCGGGGAGCTGTTTTTT | CSARNSGGPGELFF
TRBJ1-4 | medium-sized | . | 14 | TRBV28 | TGTGCCAGCAGTTTAATCAATGGCGGAGAAAAACTGTTTTTT | CASSLINGGEKLFF
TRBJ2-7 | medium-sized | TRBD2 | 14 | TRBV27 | TGTGCCAGCAGCCCCGGGGCGGGGGCCTACGAGCAGTACTTC | CASSPGAGAYEQYF
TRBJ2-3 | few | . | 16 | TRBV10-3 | TGTGCCACCCCACCGGTTACGAGGTCGGGGACAGATACGCAGTATTTT | CATPPVTRSGTDTQYF
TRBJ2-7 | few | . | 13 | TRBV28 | TGTGCCAGCAGCAATCAGACCCCCTACGAGCAGTACTTC | CASSNQTPYEQYF
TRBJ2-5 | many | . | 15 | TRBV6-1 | TGTGCCAGCAGCATTCTAGACCCTCGGGGAGAGACCCAGTACTTC | CASSILDPRGETQYF
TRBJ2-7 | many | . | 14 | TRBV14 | TGTGCCAGCAGCATACCAGCGGGCACTACGAAGCAGTACTTC | CASSIPAGTTKQYF
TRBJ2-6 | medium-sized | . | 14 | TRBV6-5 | TGTGCCAGCAGTTATGGCGATGGGGCCAACGTCCTGACTTTC | CASSYGDGANVLTF
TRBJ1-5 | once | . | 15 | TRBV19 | TGTGCCAGTAGTATTCCAGGGGCGAGCAATCAGCCCCAGCATTTT | CASSIPGASNQPQHF
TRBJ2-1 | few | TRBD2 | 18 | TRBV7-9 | TGTGCCAGCAGCTCCCAGGAGGCTAGCGGGAGATCCTACAATGAGCAGTTCTTC | CASSSQEASGRSYNEQFF
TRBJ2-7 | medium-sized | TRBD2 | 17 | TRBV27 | TGTGCCAGCAGTTTATGTGTGTGGAGCGGGAGTCTTTACGAGCAGTACTTC | CASSLCVWSGSLYEQYF
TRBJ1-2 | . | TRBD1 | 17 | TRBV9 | TGTGCCAGCAGCCCGACCGGGACAGGGATTGGTAGCTATGGCTACACCTTC | CASSPTGTGIGSYGYTF
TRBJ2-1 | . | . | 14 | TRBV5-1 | TGCGCCAGCAGAGTAGGTCAAGGGTACAATGAGCAGTTCTTC | CASRVGQGYNEQFF
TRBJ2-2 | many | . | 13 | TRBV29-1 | TGCAGCGTTGGTCACCAAGGGCCCGAGGAGCTGTTTTTT | CSVGHQGPEELFF
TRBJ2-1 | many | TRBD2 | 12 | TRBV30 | TGTGCCTCCAGCGGGGGGTACAATGAGCAGTTCTTC | CASSGGYNEQFF
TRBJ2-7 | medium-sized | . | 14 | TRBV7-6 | TGTGCCAGCAGCTTAGGGGCAGGGAGCTACGAGCAGTACTTC | CASSLGAGSYEQYF
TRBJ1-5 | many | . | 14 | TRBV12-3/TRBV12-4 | TGTGCCAGCACTAGTTTGTTGGGGGATCAGCCCCAGCATTTT | CASTSLLGDQPQHF
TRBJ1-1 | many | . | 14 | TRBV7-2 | TGTGCCAGCAGAATGGACGGGCGGAACACTGAAGCTTTCTTT | CASRMDGRNTEAFF
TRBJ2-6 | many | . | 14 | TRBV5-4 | TGTGCCAGCAGCTGGGAGTCTGGGGCCAACGTCCTGACTTTC | CASSWESGANVLTF
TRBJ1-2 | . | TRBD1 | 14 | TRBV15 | TGTGCCACCAGCAGACAGGGGGCTGACTATGGCTACACCTTC | CATSRQGADYGYTF
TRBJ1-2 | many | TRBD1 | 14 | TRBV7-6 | TGTGCCAGCAGCCCGACAGGGGGCGTCTATGGCTACACCTTC | CASSPTGGVYGYTF
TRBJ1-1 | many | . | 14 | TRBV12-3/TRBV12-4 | TGTGCCAGCAGTTTGGAGGGAGGGAACACTGAAGCTTTCTTT | CASSLEGGNTEAFF
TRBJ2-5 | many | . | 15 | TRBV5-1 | TGCGCCAGCAGCTTCAGGGCCAGCAACCAAGAGACCCAGTACTTC | CASSFRASNQETQYF
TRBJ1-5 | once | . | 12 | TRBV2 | TGTGCCAGCAGTGACAGTTATCAGCCCCAGCATTTT | CASSDSYQPQHF
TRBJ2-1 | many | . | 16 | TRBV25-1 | TGTGCCAGCAGTGGCTTCACTAGCCCTACCGGTAATGAGCAGTTCTTC | CASSGFTSPTGNEQFF
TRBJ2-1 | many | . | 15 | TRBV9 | TGTGCCAGCAGCGCCCATGGGGCAGGAAGCAATGAGCAGTTCTTC | CASSAHGAGSNEQFF
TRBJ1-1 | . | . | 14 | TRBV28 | TGTGCCAGCAGTCCCCTAGGGAGACACGCTGAAGCTTTCTTT | CASSPLGRHAEAFF
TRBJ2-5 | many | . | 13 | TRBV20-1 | TGCAGTGCACAAAGACGGAGTGGAGAGACCCAGTACTTC | CSAQRRSGETQYF
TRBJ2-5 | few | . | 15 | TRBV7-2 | TGTGCCAGCAGCTTAACAGCGGAGTCCCAAGAGACCCAGTACTTC | CASSLTAESQETQYF
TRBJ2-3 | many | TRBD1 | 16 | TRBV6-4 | TGTGCCAGCAGTGACTCGAAACAGGGGGATGTAGATACGCAGTATTTT | CASSDSKQGDVDTQYF
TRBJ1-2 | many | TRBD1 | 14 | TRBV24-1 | TGTGCCACCAGTCCCCGACAGGGATCCTATGGCTACACCTTC | CATSPRQGSYGYTF
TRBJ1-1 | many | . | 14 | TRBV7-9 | TGTGCCAGCAGCTCCGGCGGCGGTAACACTGAAGCTTTCTTT | CASSSGGGNTEAFF
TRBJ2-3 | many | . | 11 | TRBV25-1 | TGTGCCAGCAGTTGGATAGATACGCAGTATTTT | CASSWIDTQYF
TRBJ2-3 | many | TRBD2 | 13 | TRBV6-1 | TGTGCCACAAGCGGGGGACACACAGATACGCAGTATTTT | CATSGGHTDTQYF
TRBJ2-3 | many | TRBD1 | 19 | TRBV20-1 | TGCAGTGCTAGGGGGGGGACAGGGTTGACTCGCAAAAGCACAGATACGCAGTATTTT | CSARGGTGLTRKSTDTQYF
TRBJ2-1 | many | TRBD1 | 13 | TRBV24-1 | TGTGCGACAGGGGATGACCTTCTCAATGAGCAGTTCTTC | CATGDDLLNEQFF
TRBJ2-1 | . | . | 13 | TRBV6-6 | TGTGCCAGCAGTTACTCGTTAGTTGCTGAGCAGTTCTTC | CASSYSLVAEQFF
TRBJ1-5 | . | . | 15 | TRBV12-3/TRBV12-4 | TGTGCCAGCAGTTTAGTCTTCGGGGCGTCTCAGCCCCAGCATTTT | CASSLVFGASQPQHF
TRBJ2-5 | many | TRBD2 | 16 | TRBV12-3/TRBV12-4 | TGTGCCAGCAGTTTTCGGGCGGGGGTATTTCAAGAGACCCAGTACTTC | CASSFRAGVFQETQYF
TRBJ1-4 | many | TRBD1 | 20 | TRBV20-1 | TGCAGTGCTAGCCCCGACAGGGGGCTTTTCCAACTTGCAACTAATGAAAAACTGTTTTTT | CSASPDRGLFQLATNEKLFF
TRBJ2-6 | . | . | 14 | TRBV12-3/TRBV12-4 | TGTGCCAGCAGTTTAGGGGCTGTGGCCAACTTCCTGACTTTC | CASSLGAVANFLTF
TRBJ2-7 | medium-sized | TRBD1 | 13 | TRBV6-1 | TGTGCCAGCAGAGGGGACAGACATTACGAGCAGTACTTC | CASRGDRHYEQYF
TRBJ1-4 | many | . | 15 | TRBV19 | TGTGCCAGTATCAGAGCGGCTGCAACTAATGAAAAACTGTTTTTT | CASIRAAATNEKLFF
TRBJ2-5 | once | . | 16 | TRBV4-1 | TGCGCCAGCAGCCAAGTGGGGACGAACCGGGGAGAGACCCAGTACTTC | CASSQVGTNRGETQYF
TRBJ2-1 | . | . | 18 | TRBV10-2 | TGCGCCAGCAGTGATTCTGGGTGGGGGATCAGGGCCTACAATGAGCAGTTCTTC | CASSDSGWGIRAYNEQFF
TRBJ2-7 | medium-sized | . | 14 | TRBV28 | TGTGCCAGCAGTACCTCGTACCAGGGTCTCGAGCAGTACTTC | CASSTSYQGLEQYF
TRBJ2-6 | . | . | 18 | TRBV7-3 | TGTGCCAGCAGCCTGCGACGGGAGATGTTCTCTGGGGCCAACGTCCTGACTTTC | CASSLRREMFSGANVLTF